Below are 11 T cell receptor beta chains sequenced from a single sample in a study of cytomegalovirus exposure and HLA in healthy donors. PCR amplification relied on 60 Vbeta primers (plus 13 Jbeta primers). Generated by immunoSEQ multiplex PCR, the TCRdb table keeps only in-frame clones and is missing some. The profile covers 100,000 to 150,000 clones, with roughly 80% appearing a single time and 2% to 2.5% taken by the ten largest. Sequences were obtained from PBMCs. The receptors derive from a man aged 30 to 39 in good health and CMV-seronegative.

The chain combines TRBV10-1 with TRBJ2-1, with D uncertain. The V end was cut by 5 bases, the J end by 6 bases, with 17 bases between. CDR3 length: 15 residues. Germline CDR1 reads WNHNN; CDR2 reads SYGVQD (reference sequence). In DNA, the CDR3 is TGCGCCAGCAGTTCAGTATCCGCCGATGGCAATGAGCAGTTCTTC. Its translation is CASSSVSADGNEQFF.

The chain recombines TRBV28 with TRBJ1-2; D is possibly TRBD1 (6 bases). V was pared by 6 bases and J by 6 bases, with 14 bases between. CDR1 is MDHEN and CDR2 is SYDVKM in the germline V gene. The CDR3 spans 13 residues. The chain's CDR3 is CASRRIEGDGYTF. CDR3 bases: TGTGCCAGCAGGCGCATCGAGGGGGATGGCTACACCTTC.

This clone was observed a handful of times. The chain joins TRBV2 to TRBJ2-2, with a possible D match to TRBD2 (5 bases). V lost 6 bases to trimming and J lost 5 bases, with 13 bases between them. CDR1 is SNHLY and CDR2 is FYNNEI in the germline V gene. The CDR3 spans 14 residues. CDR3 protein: CASSIYRGTGELFF. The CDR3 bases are TGTGCCAGCAGCATATACCGGGGTACCGGGGAGCTGTTTTTT.

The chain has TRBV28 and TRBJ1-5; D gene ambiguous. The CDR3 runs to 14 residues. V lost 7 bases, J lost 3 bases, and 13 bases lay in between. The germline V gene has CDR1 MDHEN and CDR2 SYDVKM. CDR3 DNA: TGTGCCAGCAAGGACTCCCACTTCAATCAGCCCCAGCATTTT. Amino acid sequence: CASKDSHFNQPQHF.

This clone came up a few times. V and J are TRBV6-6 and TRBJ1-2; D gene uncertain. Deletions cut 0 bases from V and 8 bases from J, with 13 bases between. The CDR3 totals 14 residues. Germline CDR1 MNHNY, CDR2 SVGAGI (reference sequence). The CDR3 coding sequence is TGTGCCAGCAGTTACTCAGGCAAAACGGAGGGCTACACCTTC. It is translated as CASSYSGKTEGYTF.

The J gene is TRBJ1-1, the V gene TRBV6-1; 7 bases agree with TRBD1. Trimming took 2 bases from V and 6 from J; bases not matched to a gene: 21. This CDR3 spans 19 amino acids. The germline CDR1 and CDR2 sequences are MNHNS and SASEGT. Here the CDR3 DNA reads TGTGCCAGCAGTGAAACGCTCTTGGGCAGGGGGTTTATAGGGGCTGAAGCTTTCTTT. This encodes CASSETLLGRGFIGAEAFF.

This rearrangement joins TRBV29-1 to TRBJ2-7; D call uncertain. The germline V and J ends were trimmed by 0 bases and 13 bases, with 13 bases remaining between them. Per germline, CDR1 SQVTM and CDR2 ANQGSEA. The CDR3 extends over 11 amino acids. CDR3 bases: TGCAGCGTTGAAGAAGGCTGGAGTCTTTACTTC. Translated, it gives CSVEEGWSLYF.

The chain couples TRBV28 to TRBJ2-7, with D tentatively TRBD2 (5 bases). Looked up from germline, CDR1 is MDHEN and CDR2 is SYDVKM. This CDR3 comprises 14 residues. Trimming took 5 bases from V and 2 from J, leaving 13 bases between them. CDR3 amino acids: CASSVLPGTYEQYF. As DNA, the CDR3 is TGTGCCAGCAGTGTCCTTCCCGGGACCTACGAGCAGTACTTC.

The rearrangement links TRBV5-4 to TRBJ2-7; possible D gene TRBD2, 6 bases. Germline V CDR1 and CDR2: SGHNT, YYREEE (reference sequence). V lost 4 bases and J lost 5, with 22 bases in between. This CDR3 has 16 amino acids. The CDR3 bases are TGTGCCAGCAGCAAATGGACAAGGAGGGCGAGCGACGAGCAGTACTTC. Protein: CASSKWTRRASDEQYF. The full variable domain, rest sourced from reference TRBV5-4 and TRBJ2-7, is ETGVTQSPTHLIKTRGQQVTLRCSSQSGHNTVSWYQQALGQGPQFIFQYYREEENGRGNFPPRFSGLQFPNYSSELNVNALELDDSALYLCASSKWTRRASDEQYFGPGTRLTVT.

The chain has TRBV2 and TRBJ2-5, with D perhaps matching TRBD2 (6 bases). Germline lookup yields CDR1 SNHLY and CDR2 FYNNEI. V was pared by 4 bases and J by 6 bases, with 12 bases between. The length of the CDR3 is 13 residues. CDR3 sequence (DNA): TGTGCCAGCAGTGTGACGGGAGAACAGACCCAGTACTTC. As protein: CASSVTGEQTQYF. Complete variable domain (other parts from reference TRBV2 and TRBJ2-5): EPEVTQTPSHQVTQMGQEVILRCVPISNHLYFYWYRQILGQKVEFLVSFYNNEISEKSEIFDDQFSVERPDGSNFTLKIRSTKLEDSAMYFCASSVTGEQTQYFGPGTRLLVL.

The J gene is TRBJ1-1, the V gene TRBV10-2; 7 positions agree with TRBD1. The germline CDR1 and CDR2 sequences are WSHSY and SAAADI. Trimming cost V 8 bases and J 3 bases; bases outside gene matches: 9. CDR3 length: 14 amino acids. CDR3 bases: TGCGCCAGCGCCGGGACAGCTTATTACACTGAAGCTTTCTTT. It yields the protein CASAGTAYYTEAFF.